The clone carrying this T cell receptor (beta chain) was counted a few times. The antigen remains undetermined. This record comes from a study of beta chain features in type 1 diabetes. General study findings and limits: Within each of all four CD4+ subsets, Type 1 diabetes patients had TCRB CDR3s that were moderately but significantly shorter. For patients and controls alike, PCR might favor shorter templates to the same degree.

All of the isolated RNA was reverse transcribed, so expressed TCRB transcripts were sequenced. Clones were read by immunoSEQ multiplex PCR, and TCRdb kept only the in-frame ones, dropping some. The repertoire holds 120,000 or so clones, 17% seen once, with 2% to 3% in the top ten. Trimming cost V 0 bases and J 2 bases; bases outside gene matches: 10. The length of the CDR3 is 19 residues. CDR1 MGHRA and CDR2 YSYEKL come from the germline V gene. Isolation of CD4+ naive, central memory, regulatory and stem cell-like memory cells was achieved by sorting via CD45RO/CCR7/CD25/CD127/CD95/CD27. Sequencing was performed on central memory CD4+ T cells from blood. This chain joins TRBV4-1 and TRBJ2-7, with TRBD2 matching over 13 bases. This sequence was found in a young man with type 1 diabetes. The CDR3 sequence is CASSQDRVLAGGTPYEQYF. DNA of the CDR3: TGCGCCAGCAGCCAAGATCGAGTACTAGCGGGGGGGACTCCCTACGAGCAGTACTTC.